The 21 T cell receptor beta chains in this list originate from one sample, sequenced in a study of cytomegalovirus exposure and HLA in healthy donors. Data came from immunoSEQ multiplex PCR; TCRdb stores just in-frame clones and leaves some out. Of 70,000 or so clones listed, roughly 94% are singletons. Source material: PBMCs. Receptor source: a woman aged 18-29 years in good health and CMV-seropositive.

V gene TRBV9 combines with J gene TRBJ2-2, with unresolved D. The CDR3 is 15 amino acids. Germline CDR1 and CDR2: SGDLS and YYNGEE. Trimming took off 0 bases at V and 5 bases at J, with 11 bases between the two ends. The CDR3 sequence: CASSVVPESTGELFF. CDR3 bases: TGTGCCAGCAGCGTAGTGCCAGAAAGTACCGGGGAGCTGTTTTTT.

V usage is TRBV18 and J usage is TRBJ2-3; a possible D gene is TRBD1 (5 bases). Germline CDR1 reads KGHSH; CDR2 reads LQKENI. The CDR3 runs 16 residues. V was clipped by 1 base and J by 3 bases, with 14 bases between them. In nucleotides, the CDR3 is TGTGCCAGCTCACCACTTACCAGGGCGGAAACAGATACGCAGTATTTT. Its translation: CASSPLTRAETDTQYF.

J is TRBJ2-1 and V is TRBV9; possible D gene TRBD2, 5 bases. The germline gives CDR1 SGDLS, CDR2 YYNGEE. V was trimmed by 4 bases and J by 0 bases, leaving 5 bases between them. The CDR3 loop spans 13 amino acids. CDR3 residues: CASSTSSYNEQFF. The CDR3 nucleotides are TGTGCCAGCAGCACTAGCTCCTACAATGAGCAGTTCTTC.

V usage is TRBV2 and J usage is TRBJ2-1; D gene uncertain. V dropped 3 bases and J dropped 3 bases, with 6 bases sitting between them. CDR1 and CDR2 from the germline V gene are SNHLY and FYNNEI. CDR3 size: 13 residues. The CDR3 is CASSERNYNEQFF. As DNA, the CDR3 is TGTGCCAGCAGTGAGCGGAACTACAATGAGCAGTTCTTC.

This clone is a singleton in its sample. V is TRBV7-9 and J is TRBJ1-1, with D possibly being TRBD1 (6 bases). This CDR3 spans 16 amino acids. Germline-derived CDR1 and CDR2 are SEHNR and FQNEAQ (reference sequence). V was pared by 3 bases and J by 3 bases, with 17 bases between. The CDR3 sequence: CASSFPPGHWDTEAFF. In DNA form, the CDR3 reads TGTGCCAGCAGCTTTCCACCGGGACACTGGGACACTGAAGCTTTCTTT.

The gene calls are TRBV9 and TRBJ2-3, with D tentatively TRBD2 (5 bases). The CDR3 length is 15 residues. The V and J ends lost 6 bases and 0 bases respectively, with 14 bases between them. Germline CDR1 SGDLS, CDR2 YYNGEE. CDR3 bases: TGTGCCAGCAAGCGAGGGATCGCTAGCACAGATACGCAGTATTTT. This codes for CASKRGIASTDTQYF. The entire variable domain, with the rest obtained from reference TRBV9 and TRBJ2-3, is as follows: DSGVTQTPKHLITATGQRVTLRCSPRSGDLSVYWYQQSLDQGLQFLIQYYNGEERAKGNILERFSAQQFPDLHSELNLSSLELGDSALYFCASKRGIASTDTQYFGPGTRLTVL.

This sequence joins TRBV6-1 and TRBJ1-1; the match to TRBD1 covers 8 bases. Germline assignment: CDR1 MNHNS and CDR2 SASEGT. V shed 1 base and J 6 bases; nucleotides not matched to a gene: 13. The CDR3 has 17 amino acids. The CDR3 is CASSEGTGISVFPEAFF. Written as DNA, the CDR3 is TGTGCCAGCAGTGAAGGGACAGGGATCAGTGTTTTCCCTGAAGCTTTCTTT.

V usage is TRBV18 and J usage is TRBJ1-1; D is undetermined. CDR3 size: 15 residues. Per germline, CDR1 KGHSH and CDR2 LQKENI. V lost 2 bases and J lost 0, with 10 bases in between. CDR3 DNA sequence: TGTGCCAGCTCACCATCGGGGTCCGTGAACACTGAAGCTTTCTTT. It is translated as CASSPSGSVNTEAFF.

This chain joins TRBV21-1 and TRBJ2-3; the D segment call TRBD2 is taken from the table without a DNA check. TRBV21-1 is listed as a pseudogene. This CDR3 contains 18 residues. CDR3 residues: CASSKETSGGLSTDTQYF. DNA for the CDR3: TGTGCCAGCAGCAAAGAAACTAGCGGGGGACTAAGCACAGATACGCAGTATTTT.

The genes are TRBV27 and TRBJ1-5; 7 bases match TRBD1. The germline V gene has CDR1 MNHEY and CDR2 SMNVEV (reference sequence). This CDR3 has 15 amino acids. V trimming: 3 bases; J trimming: 6 bases; junction bases outside the gene matches: 8. The CDR3 sequence is CASSFRQGKGQPQHF. The CDR3 DNA reads as TGTGCCAGCAGTTTTAGACAGGGAAAGGGTCAGCCCCAGCATTTT.

The chain has TRBV28 and TRBJ1-2, with D tentatively TRBD1 (5 bases). CDR1 and CDR2 (germline): MDHEN, SYDVKM. Trimming stripped 5 bases from V and 7 bases from J, with 23 bases between. This CDR3 comprises 16 residues. As DNA, the CDR3 is TGTGCCAGCAGTAAACCGCCGGGACTGGGGGTAGGTGGCTACACCTTC. It specifies CASSKPPGLGVGGYTF.

The CDR3 nucleotides are TGTGCCAGCAGAAAACCAGGGGGCTCCTACGAGCAGTACTTC. Protein sequence: CASRKPGGSYEQYF. V and J are TRBV27 and TRBJ2-7; 7 positions agree with TRBD1. J lost 0 bases, V lost 6 bases, and 5 bases had no gene match. The CDR3 is made up of 14 amino acids. Germline lookup yields CDR1 MNHEY and CDR2 SMNVEV (reference sequence).

As concerns this clone: One end of the junction varies from germline; a read error may be responsible. The rearrangement uses TRBV27 and TRBJ2-3; 11 bases line up with TRBD2. The CDR3 totals 14 residues. The germline V gene encodes CDR1 MNHEY and CDR2 SMNVEV (reference sequence). CDR3 nucleotides: TGTGCCAGCATTTTGACACCTAGCGGGGGGTCGATTCATTTT. Amino acid sequence: CASILTPSGGSIHF.

The chain uses TRBV27 and TRBJ1-1; 9 nucleotides align to TRBD1. CDR1 and CDR2 (germline): MNHEY, SMNVEV (reference sequence). The CDR3 runs 15 residues. The V and J ends lost 8 bases and 4 bases, in that order; junction bases with no gene match: 11. DNA of the CDR3: TGTGCCAGCTGGGGGGACAGGGTGGGGGGCACTGAAGCTTTCTTT. Translation gives CASWGDRVGGTEAFF.

This clone was seen a handful of times. The chain combines TRBV4-1 with TRBJ2-2; the D is unclear. CDR3 size: 15 residues. CDR1 and CDR2 from the germline V gene are MGHRA and YSYEKL. V shed 2 bases and J shed 3 bases, with 10 bases lying between them. The CDR3 DNA reads TGCGCCAGCAGCCAAACGCCACAGTACACCGGGGAGCTGTTTTTT. It is translated as CASSQTPQYTGELFF.

This chain joins TRBV5-1 and TRBJ2-5; 13 nucleotides match TRBD2. The CDR3 length is 16 residues. Germline V lookup: CDR1 SGHRS, CDR2 YFSETQ. Losses at the gene ends were 0 bases for V and 4 bases for J; bases not matched to a gene: 3. CDR3 DNA: TGCGCCAGCAGCTTGGCTAGACTAGCGGGGGGAGAGACCCAGTACTTC. Encoded protein: CASSLARLAGGETQYF.

J is TRBJ2-1 and V is TRBV4-3; 8 positions agree with TRBD2. This CDR3 spans 18 amino acids. Germline-derived CDR1 and CDR2 are LGHNA and YSLEER. Trimming at V came to 0 bases and at J to 6 bases, leaving 13 bases not matched to a gene. The CDR3 DNA reads as TGCGCCAGCAGCCAAGATCGCGTAGCGGGGATCGGGCTCAATGAGCAGTTCTTC. Translation: CASSQDRVAGIGLNEQFF.

V gene TRBV11-2 combines with J gene TRBJ2-1; perhaps TRBD2 as D (5 bases). There are 15 residues in the CDR3. V was pared by 1 base and J by 8 bases, with 15 bases between. Germline loops: CDR1 SGHAT, CDR2 FQNNGV. The CDR3 loop reads CASSLGSRDFDEQFF. In DNA, the CDR3 is TGTGCCAGCAGCTTAGGTTCCCGGGATTTCGATGAGCAGTTCTTC.

The V gene is TRBV9, the J gene TRBJ2-5; 11 positions agree with TRBD2. The germline gives CDR1 SGDLS, CDR2 YYNGEE. The CDR3 has 15 amino acids. V gave up 6 bases and J gave up 1 base; unmatched junction bases: 5. CDR3 in amino acids: CASTTGTSGQETQYF. The DNA of the CDR3 is TGTGCCAGCACAACCGGGACTAGCGGCCAAGAGACCCAGTACTTC.

V usage is TRBV19 and J usage is TRBJ2-3; 8 bases are shared with TRBD2. This CDR3 region has 15 residues. Germline loops: CDR1 LNHDA, CDR2 SQIVND (reference sequence). Losses at the gene ends were 6 bases for V and 2 bases for J; bases not matched to a gene: 7. DNA for the CDR3: TGTGCCAGTAGAACCACTAGCGGCAACACAGATACGCAGTATTTT. Amino acids: CASRTTSGNTDTQYF.

V and J are TRBV5-4 and TRBJ1-5; D is perhaps TRBD1 (6 bases). Per germline, CDR1 SGHNT and CDR2 YYREEE (reference sequence). The CDR3 contains 14 residues. The V and J ends lost 2 bases and 5 bases respectively, with 11 bases between them. The CDR3: CASSFTGSDQPQHF. The DNA of the CDR3 is TGTGCCAGCAGCTTTACAGGGTCCGATCAGCCCCAGCATTTT.